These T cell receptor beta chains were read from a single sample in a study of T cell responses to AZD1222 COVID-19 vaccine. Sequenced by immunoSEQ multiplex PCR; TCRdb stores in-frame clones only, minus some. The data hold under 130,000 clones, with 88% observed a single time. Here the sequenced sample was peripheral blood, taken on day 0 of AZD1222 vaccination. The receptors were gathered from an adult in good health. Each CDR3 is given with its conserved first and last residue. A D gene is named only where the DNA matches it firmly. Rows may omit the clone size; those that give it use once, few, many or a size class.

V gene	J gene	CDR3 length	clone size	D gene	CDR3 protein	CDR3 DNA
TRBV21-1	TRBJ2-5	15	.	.	CATNETSGGKETQYF	TGTGCCACCAATGAGACTAGCGGGGGAAAAGAGACCCAGTACTTC
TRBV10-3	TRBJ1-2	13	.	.	CAINPGGPYGYTF	TGTGCCATCAACCCCGGGGGGCCCTATGGCTACACCTTC
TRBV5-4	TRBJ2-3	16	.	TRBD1	CASSAAPGQGTDTQYF	TGTGCCAGCAGCGCGGCTCCGGGACAGGGCACAGATACGCAGTATTTT
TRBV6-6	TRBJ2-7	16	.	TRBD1	CASSYSSPDRAYEQYF	TGTGCCAGCAGTTACTCGAGTCCGGACAGGGCTTACGAGCAGTACTTC
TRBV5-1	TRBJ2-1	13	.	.	CASRDSDGDEQFF	TGCGCCAGCAGGGACTCAGACGGTGATGAGCAGTTCTTC
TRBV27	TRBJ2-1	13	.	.	CASWTPTYNEQFF	TGTGCCAGCTGGACGCCAACCTACAATGAGCAGTTCTTC
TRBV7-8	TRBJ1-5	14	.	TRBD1	CASSKDRAYQPQHF	TGTGCCAGCAGCAAGGACAGGGCGTATCAGCCCCAGCATTTT
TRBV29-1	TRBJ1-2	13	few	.	CSVEYRDDGGYTF	TGCAGCGTAGAGTACAGGGACGATGGTGGCTACACCTTC
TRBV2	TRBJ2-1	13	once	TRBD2	CASNTGGFHEQFF	TGTGCCAGCAATACGGGGGGGTTCCATGAGCAGTTCTTC
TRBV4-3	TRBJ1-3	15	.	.	CASSQDGGSGNTIYF	TGCGCCAGCAGCCAAGACGGTGGCTCTGGAAACACCATATATTTT
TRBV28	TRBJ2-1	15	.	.	CASSLERQGSDEQFF	TGTGCCAGCAGTTTGGAAAGGCAGGGGAGTGATGAGCAGTTCTTC
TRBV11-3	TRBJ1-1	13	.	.	CASSPGLNTEAFF	TGTGCCAGCAGCCCGGGCCTGAACACTGAAGCTTTCTTT
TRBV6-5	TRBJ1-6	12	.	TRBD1	CASRTGDSPLHF	TGTGCCAGCAGAACAGGGGACTCACCCCTCCACTTT
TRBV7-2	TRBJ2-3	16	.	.	CASSLSGLASGDTQYF	TGTGCCAGCAGCCTATCGGGGCTAGCGAGTGGTGATACGCAGTATTTT
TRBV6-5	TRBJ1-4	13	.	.	CASSYGEKEKLFF	TGTGCCAGCAGTTACGGAGAGAAGGAAAAACTGTTTTTT
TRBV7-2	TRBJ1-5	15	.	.	CASSQDRALHQPQHF	TGTGCCAGCAGCCAAGACAGAGCCCTTCATCAGCCCCAGCATTTT
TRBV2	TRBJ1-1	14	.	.	CASSAMATNTEAFF	TGTGCCAGCAGCGCTATGGCAACGAACACTGAAGCTTTCTTT
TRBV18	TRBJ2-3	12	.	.	CASSPNVDTQYF	TGTGCCAGCTCACCCAATGTAGATACGCAGTATTTT
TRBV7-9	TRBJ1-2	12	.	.	CASSLDAGGYTF	TGTGCCAGCAGCTTAGACGCAGGTGGCTACACCTTC
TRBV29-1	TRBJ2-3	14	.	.	CSVERGTNTDTQYF	TGCAGCGTTGAAAGGGGGACTAACACAGATACGCAGTATTTT
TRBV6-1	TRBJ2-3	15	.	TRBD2	CASSESPSGSYTQYF	TGTGCCAGCAGTGAGTCGCCTAGCGGGAGCTATACGCAGTATTTT
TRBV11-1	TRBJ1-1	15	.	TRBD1	CASSFSQGADGEAFF	TGTGCCAGCAGCTTTTCTCAGGGGGCGGATGGTGAAGCTTTCTTT
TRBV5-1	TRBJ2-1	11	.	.	CASSSDIVQFF	TGCGCCAGCAGCAGCGATATCGTGCAGTTCTTC
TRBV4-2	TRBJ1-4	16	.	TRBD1	CASSQGVQGINEKLFF	TGTGCCAGCAGCCAAGGCGTACAGGGGATTAATGAAAAACTGTTTTTT
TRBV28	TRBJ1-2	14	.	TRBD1	CASSALTGRFGYTF	TGTGCCAGCAGTGCCTTGACAGGGCGTTTTGGCTACACCTTC
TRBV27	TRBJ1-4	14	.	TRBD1	CASSLRQGGEKLFF	TGTGCCAGCAGTTTGCGGCAGGGGGGGGAAAAACTGTTTTTT
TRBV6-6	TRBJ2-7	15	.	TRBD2	CASSFGTSGPYEQYF	TGTGCCAGCAGTTTCGGGACTAGCGGGCCTTACGAGCAGTACTTC
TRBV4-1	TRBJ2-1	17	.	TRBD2	CASSQDGGGRRNNEQFF	TGCGCCAGCAGCCAAGATGGCGGCGGGAGGCGCAACAATGAGCAGTTCTTC
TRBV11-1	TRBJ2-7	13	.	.	CASSPTASYEQYF	TGTGCCAGCAGCCCGACGGCTTCCTACGAGCAGTACTTC
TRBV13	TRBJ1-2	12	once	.	CASSKGLDGYTF	TGTGCCAGCAGTAAGGGGCTAGATGGCTACACCTTC
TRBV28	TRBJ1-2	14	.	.	CASSPGGANYGYTF	TGTGCCAGCAGTCCCGGGGGCGCTAACTATGGCTACACCTTC
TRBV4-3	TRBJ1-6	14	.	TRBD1	CASSQGTGNSPLHF	TGCGCCAGCAGCCAAGGGACAGGGAATTCACCCCTCCACTTT
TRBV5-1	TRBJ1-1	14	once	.	CASSPGPGATEAFF	TGCGCCAGCAGTCCCGGACCGGGGGCCACTGAAGCTTTCTTT
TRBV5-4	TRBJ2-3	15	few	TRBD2	CASTLSGVRTDTQYF	TGTGCCAGCACTTTGAGCGGGGTGCGCACAGATACGCAGTATTTT
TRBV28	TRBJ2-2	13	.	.	CASTLHRSGELFF	TGTGCCAGCACCCTACACCGATCCGGGGAGCTGTTTTTT
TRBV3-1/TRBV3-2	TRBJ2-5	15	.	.	CASSSTPPFSETQYF	TGTGCCAGCAGCTCAACACCTCCTTTCTCTGAGACCCAGTACTTC